This passage covers 21 T cell receptor beta chains from one sample sequenced in a study of human thymus T cells. Thymic samples were excised during corrective heart operations. The data were produced by immunoSEQ multiplex PCR, yet TCRdb's version contains in-frame clones alone and is incomplete. The profile covers some 120,000 clones, with around 94% appearing a single time and roughly 0.024% taken by the ten largest. What was sequenced was thymus tissue. The receptor set was obtained from a boy younger than two with a congenital heart defect but otherwise immunologically healthy.

This chain links TRBV25-1 with TRBJ1-6; D is perhaps TRBD1 (6 bases). V was cut by 3 bases and J by 12 bases, with 15 bases left in between. The CDR3 consists of 14 residues. The germline CDR1 and CDR2 sequences are MGHDK and SYGVNS. CDR3 in amino acids: CASSELGNREPLHF. Here the CDR3 DNA reads TGTGCCAGCAGTGAGTTGGGGAACAGGGAACCCCTCCACTTT.

Note on this clone: At one of its ends the junction is not consistent with the germline gene, which may arise from a read error. This chain links TRBV19 with TRBJ1-5, with 7 positions matching TRBD1. Germline-derived CDR1 and CDR2 are LNHDA and SQIVND (reference sequence). CDR3 length: 14 amino acids. CDR3 loop: CASSVDRVDQPQHF. In DNA, the CDR3 is TGTGCCAGTAGTGTAGACAGGGTGGACCAGCCCCAGCATTTT.

V and J are TRBV5-6 and TRBJ2-1, with 7 bases identical to TRBD2. Trimming cost V 0 bases and J 8 bases; bases outside gene matches: 14. Germline lookup yields CDR1 SGHDT and CDR2 YYEEEE. The CDR3 spans 17 residues. The CDR3: CASSLERFERGLHEQFF. CDR3 in DNA: TGTGCCAGCAGCTTGGAGCGTTTCGAGCGGGGCTTGCATGAGCAGTTCTTC. The variable domain in full, completed from reference TRBV5-6 and TRBJ2-1, reads DAGVTQSPTHLIKTRGQQVTLRCSPKSGHDTVSWYQQALGQGPQFIFQYYEEEERQRGNFPDRFSGHQFPNYSSELNVNALLLGDSALYLCASSLERFERGLHEQFFGPGTRLTVL.

The CDR3 here is CASSRGLHEETQYF. CDR3 nucleotide sequence: TGCGCCAGCAGCCGCGGACTACACGAAGAGACCCAGTACTTC. The rearrangement uses TRBV4-3 and TRBJ2-5; perhaps TRBD2 as D (6 bases). The V end was cut by 4 bases, the J end by 3 bases, with 12 bases between. The CDR3 spans 14 residues. CDR1 and CDR2 from the germline V gene are LGHNA and YSLEER.

The chain uses TRBV4-1 and TRBJ2-7; D not certain. The ends were cut back, 0 bases at V and 3 bases at J, with 6 bases in the middle. Germline V CDR1 and CDR2: MGHRA, YSYEKL. The CDR3 has 13 residues. In nucleotides, the CDR3 is TGCGCCAGCAGCCAAGACCGATTCTACGAGCAGTACTTC. Protein product: CASSQDRFYEQYF.

This chain uses TRBV9 with TRBJ1-1; perhaps TRBD1 as D (5 bases). V lost 5 bases and J 3 bases, leaving 14 bases between the germline ends. From germline, CDR1 is SGDLS and CDR2 YYNGEE. CDR3 length: 14 residues. The CDR3 sequence: CASRPGGTYTEAFF. The CDR3 DNA reads as TGTGCCAGCAGGCCGGGCGGGACCTACACTGAAGCTTTCTTT.

V and J are TRBV5-8 and TRBJ2-7, with D perhaps matching TRBD1 (5 bases). Germline CDR1 reads SGHTS; CDR2 reads YDEGEE. The CDR3 totals 15 residues. Trimming removed 4 bases from V and 4 bases from J, with 18 bases in between. DNA of the CDR3: TGTGCCAGCAGCAGAACTCGATGGGGCCAATACGAGCAGTACTTC. Translating it yields CASSRTRWGQYEQYF.

This clone occurred once. This chain uses TRBV21-1 with TRBJ2-1; TRBD2 was called by the table and not checked on the DNA. TRBV21-1 corresponds to a pseudogene. The CDR3 loop spans 14 amino acids. CDR3 region: CASKTSGGANEQFF. The CDR3 nucleotides are TGTGCCAGTAAGACTAGCGGGGGGGCCAATGAGCAGTTCTTC.

The chain couples TRBV5-5 to TRBJ1-4; 7 bases match TRBD1. The CDR3 consists of 16 residues. Germline trimming cut 7 bases from V and 7 bases from J; bases unmatched to any gene: 16. Germline CDR1 SGHKS, CDR2 YYEKEE (reference sequence). CDR3 loop: CASGAYRGDWSEKLFF. The CDR3, as DNA: TGTGCCAGCGGTGCCTACAGGGGTGATTGGAGTGAAAAACTGTTTTTT.

V usage is TRBV4-3 and J usage is TRBJ1-2; D perhaps matches TRBD1 (6 bases). The V and J ends lost 3 bases and 10 bases respectively, with 21 bases between them. The CDR3 extends over 15 amino acids. Germline assignment: CDR1 LGHNA and CDR2 YSLEER. The CDR3 DNA reads TGCGCCAGCAGCCATACATTGGGGGGCCATGGTAACTACACCTTC. This encodes CASSHTLGGHGNYTF.

DNA for the CDR3: TGTGCCAGCACCGCGGGACAACCTAATTCACCCCTCCACTTT. As protein: CASTAGQPNSPLHF. The V call is TRBV5-6, the J call TRBJ1-6; a possible D gene is TRBD1 (6 bases). Trimming removed 6 bases at V and 6 bases at J, with 13 bases between. Germline assignment: CDR1 SGHDT and CDR2 YYEEEE. The CDR3 spans 14 residues. The whole variable domain, filled in from reference TRBV5-6 and TRBJ1-6, reads DAGVTQSPTHLIKTRGQQVTLRCSPKSGHDTVSWYQQALGQGPQFIFQYYEEEERQRGNFPDRFSGHQFPNYSSELNVNALLLGDSALYLCASTAGQPNSPLHFGNGTRLTVT.

The rearrangement joins TRBV4-1 to TRBJ2-7; 8 bases match TRBD1. The CDR3 totals 18 residues. After removal of 4 bases from V and 0 bases from J, the junction contained 14 bases not matched to a gene. Germline values: CDR1 MGHRA, CDR2 YSYEKL. The CDR3 DNA sequence: TGCGCCAGCAGCCCGCGGGACAGGTTCTTCGGTGGCTCCTACGAGCAGTACTTC. This codes for CASSPRDRFFGGSYEQYF.

V and J are TRBV30 and TRBJ1-2, with 8 bases that match TRBD1. Germline CDR1 and CDR2: GTSNPN and SVGIG (reference sequence). CDR3 size: 12 residues. With V trimmed by 5 bases and J by 8 bases, 7 bases remained unmatched. CDR3 region: CAWAARGRGYTF. The CDR3 DNA reads as TGTGCCTGGGCGGCCAGGGGGCGAGGCTACACCTTC.

This clone came up a few times. V and J are TRBV6-1 and TRBJ1-2, with D tentatively TRBD1 (6 bases). The CDR3 runs 15 residues. The germline V and J ends were trimmed by 5 bases and 2 bases, with 15 bases remaining between them. Looked up from germline, CDR1 is MNHNS and CDR2 is SASEGT. The CDR3: CASSRGHFKNYGYTF. In DNA form, the CDR3 reads TGTGCCAGCAGTCGGGGGCATTTCAAGAACTATGGCTACACCTTC.

This chain links TRBV6-1 with TRBJ1-2, with D unresolved. V was shortened by 1 base and J by 4 bases, with 7 bases between the two germline ends. CDR3 length equals 13 residues. CDR1 is MNHNS, CDR2 SASEGT, per germline. For the CDR3, the DNA is TGTGCCAGCAGTGAAGGGCGGTTCTATGGCTACACCTTC. The encoded protein is CASSEGRFYGYTF.

Comment on this clone: One junction end does not reproduce the germline sequence, and a read error may be involved. The chain uses TRBV23-1 and TRBJ1-2; D may be TRBD1 (5 bases). TRBV23-1 is marked as an open reading frame, function uncertain. The CDR3 consists of 15 residues. As DNA, the CDR3 is TGCGCCAGCAGCCAATTAATGGCAGGGAACTATGGCTACACCTTC. It is translated as CASSQLMAGNYGYTF.

This chain links TRBV28 with TRBJ1-2, with D tentatively TRBD1 (5 bases). Looked up from germline, CDR1 is MDHEN and CDR2 is SYDVKM. This CDR3 contains 18 residues. V was shortened by 5 bases and J by 8 bases, with 30 bases between the two germline ends. In DNA form, the CDR3 reads TGTGCCAGCAGTCAGCCACCCAATGGGACCGCGTCTAGGTCAGGCTACACCTTC. Amino acid sequence: CASSQPPNGTASRSGYTF.

The chain combines TRBV7-2 with TRBJ2-7; TRBD1 is a possible D gene (5 bases). The V gene's germline CDR1 is SGHTA and CDR2 FQGNSA. This CDR3 contains 13 residues. The V gene lost 5 bases and the J gene lost 2 bases, with 10 bases spanning the gap. CDR3 region: CASSLRVAYEQYF. The CDR3, as DNA: TGTGCCAGCAGCCTCAGGGTAGCCTACGAGCAGTACTTC.

The genes are TRBV30 and TRBJ2-5; D is possibly TRBD2 (5 bases). The CDR3 runs 12 residues. V was trimmed by 7 bases and J by 5 bases, leaving 14 bases between them. The germline CDR1 and CDR2 sequences are GTSNPN and SVGIG (reference sequence). The CDR3 nucleotides are TGTGCCTCTACGTCAGGAGGCGAGACCCAGTACTTC. Translating it yields CASTSGGETQYF.

The gene calls are TRBV6-5 and TRBJ2-7; possibly TRBD2 for D (7 bases). This CDR3 has 14 amino acids. Trimming took 6 bases from V and 6 from J, leaving 18 bases between them. Germline assignment: CDR1 MNHEY and CDR2 SVGAGI. The CDR3 nucleotides are TGTGCCAGCAGGGTCGGGGGGCGAATTGGCGAGCAGTACTTC. Its translation: CASRVGGRIGEQYF.

The chain combines TRBV20-1 with TRBJ2-7; D unresolved. Trimming cost V 5 bases and J 4 bases, with 6 bases left between them. The CDR3 loop spans 10 amino acids. Germline CDR1 and CDR2: DFQATT and SNEGSKA (reference sequence). Written as DNA, the CDR3 is TGCAGTGCTGCCCTTTACGAGCAGTACTTC. It yields the protein CSAALYEQYF.